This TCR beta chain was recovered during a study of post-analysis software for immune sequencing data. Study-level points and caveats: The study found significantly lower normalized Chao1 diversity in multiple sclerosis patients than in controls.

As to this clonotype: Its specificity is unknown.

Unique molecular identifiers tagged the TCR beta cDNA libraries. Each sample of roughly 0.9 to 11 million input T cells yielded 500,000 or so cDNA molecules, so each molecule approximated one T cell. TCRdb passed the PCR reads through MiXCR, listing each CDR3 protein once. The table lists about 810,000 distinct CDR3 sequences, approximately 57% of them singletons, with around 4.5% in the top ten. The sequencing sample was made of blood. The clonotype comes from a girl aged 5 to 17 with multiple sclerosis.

The CDR3 sequence is CASSESSSYEQYF. As DNA, the CDR3 is TGTGCCAGCAGTGAAAGCAGCTCCTACGAGCAGTACTTC. The V and J genes are TRBV6-1 and TRBJ2-7; no clear D gene. The CDR3 is 13 amino acids. CDR1 is MNHNS, CDR2 SASEGT, per germline. Trimming took 2 bases from V and 0 from J, leaving 5 bases between them.